This entry concerns a single T cell receptor (beta chain). Antigen unknown. This CDR3 is built from 15 residues. V dropped 1 base and J dropped 2 bases, with 13 bases sitting between them. Germline CDR1 is SGHNT and CDR2 is YYREEE (reference sequence). Generation of bulk TCR libraries relied on previously described methods and listed TCR primers. Each CDR3 protein gets one entry after TCRdb re-called the PCR reads with MiXCR. The table has a few hundred thousand distinct CDR3 sequences, roughly a quarter seen once. The data belong to a study of molecular identifiers for immune sequencing clone quantification. The CD8+CD4-CCR7+CD45RA+ phenotype defined the sorted naive CD8 T cells. Study-level results: Whereas naive cells kept under 1% of molecules in clones above 20 RNA copies, such clones held over 97% in effectors.

The sample comprised naive CD8+ T cells from blood, with Jurkat cell RNA spiked in. Subset of the sample: FACS-sorted CD8+CD4-CCR7+CD45RA+ naive T cells. The source is a human donor in good health. Some libraries in this study had Jurkat cell RNA spiked in. This chain links TRBV5-4 with TRBJ2-7; TRBD1 is a possible D gene (6 bases). Here the CDR3 reads CASSLSSGQTYEQYF. The CDR3, as DNA: TGTGCCAGCAGCTTGTCGAGCGGACAGACCTACGAGCAGTACTTC.